The 14 T cell receptor beta chains below were found in one sample sequenced in a study of blood T cells in healthy people across ages. A second roughly 7 to 12 cycle PCR used barcoded and J-beta primers. TCRdb independently ran MiXCR on the 5' RACE reads; one entry per CDR3 protein. Of 710,000 or so distinct CDR3 sequences in the sample, around a fifth were seen once. What was sequenced was blood. Every receptor here comes from a man aged 70 or older in good health.

This clonotype has a handful of counts. J is TRBJ2-2 and V is TRBV12-3 or TRBV12-4; 11 bases align to TRBD2. CDR3 length: 16 amino acids. With V trimmed by 5 bases and J by 3 bases, 5 bases remained unmatched. CDR3 sequence: CASSQSSGGYTGELFF. DNA of the CDR3: TGTGCCAGCAGTCAATCTAGCGGGGGGTACACCGGGGAGCTGTTTTTT.

This clonotype was observed a handful of times. This chain uses TRBV7-2 with TRBJ2-2, with unresolved D. The V gene lost 6 bases and the J gene lost 0 bases, with 5 bases spanning the gap. The CDR3 totals 13 residues. Germline values: CDR1 SGHTA, CDR2 FQGNSA. CDR3 in DNA: TGTGCCAGCAGGGGCCCGAACACCGGGGAGCTGTTTTTT. This encodes CASRGPNTGELFF.

The table lists this clonotype with many counts. The chain recombines TRBV12-3 or TRBV12-4 with TRBJ2-5; D uncertain. The end of the DNA aligns better with TRBJ2-7, so the J call may be wrong. The CDR3 loop spans 12 amino acids. CDR3 bases: TGTGCCAGCAGTTTTCAGTTCTACGAGCAGTACTTC. This sequence encodes CASSFQFYEQYF.

This chain connects TRBV20-1 to TRBJ2-3; D assignment may be TRBD1 or TRBD2 (5 bases each). The germline V gene encodes CDR1 DFQATT and CDR2 SNEGSKA (reference sequence). The CDR3 is 14 amino acids. Trimming stripped 5 bases from V and 4 bases from J, with 16 bases between. The CDR3 bases are TGCAGTGCTCCAAACGCCGGGGCCGCAGATACGCAGTATTTT. Encoded protein: CSAPNAGAADTQYF.

The CDR3 DNA follows: TGTGCCAGCATCAAGACAGGGGTAAAAGAGACCCAGTACTTC. This codes for CASIKTGVKETQYF. The chain recombines TRBV7-9 with TRBJ2-5; 8 bases line up with TRBD1. Germline V lookup: CDR1 SEHNR, CDR2 FQNEAQ (reference sequence). CDR3 length: 14 residues. Trimming removed 7 bases from V and 3 bases from J; junction bases left unmatched: 7.

This clonotype has more than one count but fewer than ten. In DNA form, the CDR3 reads TGTGCCAGCAGTCCCGGGACGGCCCGGTGGGAGCAGTACTTC. Residues: CASSPGTARWEQYF. This rearrangement joins TRBV25-1 to TRBJ2-7; tentatively, D is TRBD1 or TRBD2 (5 bases each). V gave up 5 bases and J gave up 7 bases, with 18 bases separating them. The CDR3 has 14 residues. Germline loops: CDR1 MGHDK, CDR2 SYGVNS.

To note about this clonotype: One end of the junction varies from germline; a read error may be responsible. This rearrangement joins TRBV11-2 to TRBJ2-3, with D unresolved. The CDR3 is made up of 16 amino acids. Germline V gene lookup returns CDR1 SGHAT and CDR2 FQNNGV. CDR3 protein: CASMKVIGINTDTQYF. The CDR3 coding sequence is TGTGCCAGCATGAAGGTGATAGGGATAAACACAGATACGCAGTACTTT.

This clonotype was detected ten times or more. The CDR3 nucleotides are TGCGCCAGCAGCCAAGATACTAGCCGAAACACCATATATTTT. As protein: CASSQDTSRNTIYF. V is TRBV4-3 and J is TRBJ1-3; D is ambiguous. V dropped 0 bases and J dropped 5 bases, with 8 bases sitting between them. Germline-derived CDR1 and CDR2 are LGHNA and YSLEER. The CDR3 extends over 14 amino acids.

The rearrangement links TRBV9 to TRBJ2-7; 10 bases are shared with TRBD2. The J call may not be correct, given that the DNA end is closer to TRBJ2-1. The CDR3 covers 15 residues. Germline V gives CDR1 SGDLS, CDR2 YYNGEE. Here the CDR3 DNA reads TGTGCCAGCAGCTCCCGGGTTAGCGGGAGGAATGAGCAGTTCTTC. Its translation is CASSSRVSGRNEQFF.

This clonotype showed up just a few times. The gene calls are TRBV21-1 and TRBJ2-7; TRBD1 was called by the table and not checked on the DNA. The J call may be in error: the DNA end matches TRBJ2-5 better. TRBV21-1 corresponds to a pseudogene. This CDR3 has 13 residues. In nucleotides, the CDR3 is TGTGCCAGCTTCCAGGGGCACGAAGAGACCCAGTACTTC. Amino acid sequence: CASFQGHEETQYF.

V gene TRBV12-3 or TRBV12-4 combines with J gene TRBJ2-1, with 9 positions matching TRBD2. The CDR3 contains 16 residues. The trim removed 6 bases at V and 0 bases at J, leaving 6 bases unmatched. The CDR3 reads CASRLNSGSSYNEQFF. The DNA for the CDR3 is TGTGCCAGCAGACTTAATAGCGGGAGCTCCTACAATGAGCAGTTCTTC.

V and J are TRBV27 and TRBJ2-2; 7 bases are shared with TRBD1. V was pared by 8 bases and J by 6 bases, with 12 bases of the junction left unmatched. The CDR3 spans 15 residues. Germline V gene data show CDR1 as MNHEY and CDR2 as SMNVEV (reference sequence). CDR3 DNA: TGTGCCAGCGCCTGGACAGGCCGTTTATCCGGGGAGCTGTTTTTT. Translation: CASAWTGRLSGELFF.

This rearrangement joins TRBV29-1 to TRBJ2-3; D perhaps matches TRBD2 (6 bases). This CDR3 is 13 amino acids long. CDR1 is SQVTM and CDR2 is ANQGSEA in the germline V gene. V was cut by 7 bases and J by 5 bases, with 16 bases left in between. This CDR3 reads CSAPRLGGDTQYF. The CDR3 nucleotides are TGCAGCGCACCTAGACTGGGGGGAGATACGCAGTATTTT.

This clonotype showed up just a few times. The rearrangement uses TRBV20-1 and TRBJ2-4; D is uncertain. The CDR3 extends over 14 amino acids. Germline CDR1 and CDR2: DFQATT and SNEGSKA (reference sequence). Trimming removed 3 bases at V and 3 bases at J, with 12 bases between. CDR3 sequence reads: CSARVPWGKNIQYF. The DNA for the CDR3 is TGCAGTGCTAGGGTCCCGTGGGGCAAAAACATTCAGTACTTC.